This T cell receptor beta chain originates from a study of cytomegalovirus exposure and HLA in healthy donors. The V gene's germline CDR1 is MNHEY and CDR2 SVGAGI. The CDR3 has 16 amino acids. Trimming took off 2 bases at V and 4 bases at J, with 17 bases between the two ends. The PCR had 60 Vbeta and 13 Jbeta primers. Here immunoSEQ multiplex PCR was the method, and the copy in TCRdb shows in-frame clones only, minus some. The table has around 180,000 clones, about 79% seen once. The sequenced sample was PBMCs. The sequence was collected from a girl aged 2-10 years in good health and CMV-seropositive. The chain combines TRBV6-5 with TRBJ1-2, with D perhaps TRBD1 (5 bases). The CDR3 here is CASSYQDSRGPYGYTF. Written as DNA, the CDR3 is TGTGCCAGCAGTTACCAAGACAGCCGAGGCCCCTATGGCTACACCTTC.